This T cell receptor beta chain comes out of a study of OX40 agonist ivuxolimab in advanced cancers. General study findings and limits: Researchers report that CD8+ T cells had, on average, more expanded clones than CD4+. Blood T cells, both CD4+ and CD8+, expanded clonally by week 6 at 0.1 to 3.0 mg/kg.

Here immunoSEQ multiplex PCR was the method, and the copy in TCRdb shows in-frame clones only, minus some. Of 43,000 or so clones listed, roughly 86% are singletons. Sampling times: baseline, cycle 4 day 1, cycle 7 day 1. Deletions cut 0 bases from V and 4 bases from J, with 10 bases between. This CDR3 spans 13 amino acids. From germline, CDR1 is GTSNPN and CDR2 SVGIG (reference sequence). Comment on this clone: What it binds is unknown.

The receptor was isolated from an adult with an advanced solid tumor such as melanoma, head and neck, liver or kidney cancer. The chain has TRBV30 and TRBJ2-7, with TRBD1 as a possible D gene (6 bases). Sample: CD4+ or CD8+ T cells sorted from blood, taken in a trial of the OX40 agonist ivuxolimab. CDR3 DNA sequence: TGTGCCTGGAGTGTACAGGGTCCATACGAGCAGTACTTC. This encodes CAWSVQGPYEQYF.